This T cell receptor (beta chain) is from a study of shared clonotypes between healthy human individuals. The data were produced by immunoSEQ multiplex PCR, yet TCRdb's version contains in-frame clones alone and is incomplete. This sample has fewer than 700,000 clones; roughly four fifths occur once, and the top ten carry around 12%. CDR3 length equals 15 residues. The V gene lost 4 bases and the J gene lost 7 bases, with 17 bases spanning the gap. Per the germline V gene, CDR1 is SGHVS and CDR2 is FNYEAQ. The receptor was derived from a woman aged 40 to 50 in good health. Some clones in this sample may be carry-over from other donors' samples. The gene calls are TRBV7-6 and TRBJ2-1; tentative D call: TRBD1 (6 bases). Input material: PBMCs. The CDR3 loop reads CASSYPYGQTNEQFF. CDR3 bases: TGTGCCAGCAGCTACCCGTACGGACAGACAAATGAGCAGTTCTTC. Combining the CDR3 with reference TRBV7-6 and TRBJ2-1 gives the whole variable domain GAGVSQSPRYKVTKRGQDVALRCDPISGHVSLYWYRQALGQGPEFLTYFNYEAQQDKSGLPNDRFSAERPEGSISTLTIQRTEQRDSAMYRCASSYPYGQTNEQFFGPGTRLTVL.